The 25 T cell receptor beta chains below come from one sample, sequenced in a study of T cell responses to AZD1222 COVID-19 vaccine. Some clones are missing from TCRdb's copy, which holds only in-frame ones; the method was immunoSEQ multiplex PCR. The sample has over 130,000 clones, 94% seen once. Source: peripheral blood, taken on day 0 of AZD1222 vaccination. The receptor source for this set is an adult in good health.

V and J are TRBV4-1 and TRBJ1-4; no clear D gene. This CDR3 comprises 13 residues. Trimming left V 8 bases short and J 6 bases short, with 13 bases between. Germline lookup yields CDR1 MGHRA and CDR2 YSYEKL. The DNA of the CDR3 is TGCGCCAGCGGTGGCAGCCCGGATGAAAAACTGTTTTTT. Translation: CASGGSPDEKLFF.

The chain joins TRBV4-3 to TRBJ1-2; a weak D match, TRBD1 (5 bases). The V gene's germline CDR1 is LGHNA and CDR2 YSLEER. This CDR3 has 14 residues. Trimming pared 5 bases from V and 3 bases from J, leaving 13 bases between. This chain's CDR3 is CASSEVQADYGYTF. The CDR3 DNA follows: TGCGCCAGCAGCGAGGTACAGGCAGACTATGGCTACACCTTC.

The chain has TRBV12-3 or TRBV12-4 and TRBJ2-2; D is ambiguous. This CDR3 contains 12 residues. V shed 2 bases and J shed 6 bases, with 4 bases lying between them. The CDR3 loop reads CASSLIAGELFF. The CDR3 coding sequence is TGTGCCAGCAGTTTAATAGCCGGGGAGCTGTTTTTT.

The V gene is TRBV4-3, the J gene TRBJ2-5; D gene unclear. Germline values: CDR1 LGHNA, CDR2 YSLEER. This CDR3 has 13 residues. The V gene lost 3 bases and the J gene lost 3 bases, with 8 bases spanning the gap. The CDR3 is CASSHGRKETQYF. CDR3 in DNA: TGCGCCAGCAGCCACGGGCGGAAAGAGACCCAGTACTTC.

The chain links TRBV19 to TRBJ2-5; D might be TRBD2 (5 bases). This CDR3 has 13 amino acids. Trimming shortened V by 1 base and J by 6 bases, and 9 bases separated the two germline ends. The germline V gene has CDR1 LNHDA and CDR2 SQIVND (reference sequence). Written as DNA, the CDR3 is TGTGCCAGTAGTATAGTTTCTAGCCAGACCCAGTACTTC. As protein: CASSIVSSQTQYF.

In its sample, this clone was seen once. The CDR3: CASSLAWTGYNEQFF. CDR3 DNA sequence: TGTGCCAGCAGCTTAGCCTGGACAGGATACAATGAGCAGTTCTTC. This chain uses TRBV7-2 with TRBJ2-1, with 7 bases identical to TRBD1. The CDR3 is 15 residues long. The ends lost 0 bases at V and 4 bases at J; junction bases unmatched: 3. Looked up from germline, CDR1 is SGHTA and CDR2 is FQGNSA.

The chain employs TRBV4-1 and TRBJ1-3; D uncertain. Germline V CDR1 and CDR2: MGHRA, YSYEKL. The length of the CDR3 is 15 residues. V was trimmed by 1 base and J by 2 bases, leaving 9 bases between them. For the CDR3, the DNA is TGCGCCAGCAGCCAAGCGCGCAGTACTGGAAACACCATATATTTT. Its protein product is CASSQARSTGNTIYF.

The chain joins TRBV7-9 to TRBJ1-2, with TRBD1 matching over 8 bases. Germline V gives CDR1 SEHNR, CDR2 FQNEAQ (reference sequence). The J segment lost 5 bases and the V segment lost 0 bases, leaving 2 bases of the junction unmatched. The CDR3 runs to 14 residues. The CDR3 nucleotides read TGTGCCAGCAGCTTAGCCGGACAGGGATATGGCTACACCTTC. Translated, it gives CASSLAGQGYGYTF.

The CDR3 loop reads CASSSLKSSGANVLTF. The CDR3 DNA follows: TGTGCCAGCAGCAGCCTTAAAAGCTCTGGGGCCAACGTCCTGACTTTC. This chain uses TRBV5-4 with TRBJ2-6; D gene unclear. Germline values: CDR1 SGHNT, CDR2 YYREEE (reference sequence). V was pared by 4 bases and J by 0 bases, with 11 bases between. The CDR3 contains 16 residues.

This clone was seen once. V is TRBV5-1 and J is TRBJ2-5; D is ambiguous. The ends were cut back, 2 bases at V and 0 bases at J, with 5 bases in the middle. This CDR3 is built from 13 residues. The germline V gene has CDR1 SGHRS and CDR2 YFSETQ. CDR3 loop: CASSFAYQETQYF. In DNA form, the CDR3 reads TGCGCCAGCAGCTTCGCGTACCAAGAGACCCAGTACTTC.

This sequence joins TRBV7-9 and TRBJ1-1; TRBD1 agrees at 8 bases. CDR1 is SEHNR and CDR2 is FQNEAQ in the germline V gene (reference sequence). The trim removed 4 bases at V and 3 bases at J, leaving 7 bases unmatched. The CDR3 consists of 15 residues. The CDR3 sequence is CASSSQGGYDTEAFF. In DNA, the CDR3 is TGTGCCAGCAGCTCACAGGGGGGTTACGACACTGAAGCTTTCTTT.

This clone was seen just once. This sequence joins TRBV7-9 and TRBJ1-3, with D perhaps matching TRBD1 (5 bases). CDR1 is SEHNR and CDR2 is FQNEAQ in the germline V gene (reference sequence). Trimming left V 5 bases short and J 0 bases short, with 11 bases between. The CDR3 totals 15 residues. Here the CDR3 DNA reads TGTGCCAGCAGCCTAAGGGGACCCTCTGGAAACACCATATATTTT. Its protein product is CASSLRGPSGNTIYF.

V and J are TRBV3-1 (or the pseudogene TRBV3-2) and TRBJ2-1; D may match TRBD1 or TRBD2 (5 bases each). V lost 5 bases to trimming and J lost 10 bases, with 21 bases between them. CDR3 length: 15 residues. From germline, CDR1 is LGHDT and CDR2 YNNKEL (reference sequence). The CDR3 protein is CASSYAGTSPWEQFF. CDR3 nucleotides: TGTGCCAGCAGCTACGCCGGGACCTCTCCCTGGGAGCAGTTCTTC.

This chain joins TRBV6-1 and TRBJ2-7, with 9 positions matching TRBD1. The CDR3 runs 15 residues. Germline trimming cut 2 bases from V and 3 bases from J; bases unmatched to any gene: 5. Germline-derived CDR1 and CDR2 are MNHNS and SASEGT. CDR3 sequence (DNA): TGTGCCAGCAGTGAACTCTGGACAGGGGACTACGAGCAGTACGTC. Residues: CASSELWTGDYEQYV.

This chain uses TRBV28 with TRBJ2-7; TRBD2 matches at 9 bases. CDR3 size: 19 residues. Per the germline V gene, CDR1 is MDHEN and CDR2 is SYDVKM. With V trimmed by 8 bases and J by 3 bases, 23 bases remained unmatched. The CDR3 region is CASFPASAGGPAGSYEQYV. As DNA, the CDR3 is TGTGCCAGCTTCCCGGCCTCAGCGGGGGGCCCCGCAGGCAGCTACGAGCAGTACGTC.

The V and J genes are TRBV11-3 and TRBJ2-1; 10 positions match TRBD2. This CDR3 is 20 amino acids long. After removal of 4 bases from V and 6 bases from J, the junction contained 21 bases not matched to a gene. The germline CDR1 and CDR2 sequences are SGHNT and YENEEA. The CDR3 reads CASSSNRQGRWLAGVNEQFF. The CDR3 DNA follows: TGTGCCAGCAGCTCGAACCGACAGGGAAGGTGGCTAGCGGGAGTCAATGAGCAGTTCTTC.

This rearrangement joins TRBV21-1 to TRBJ2-1; the table's TRBD2 call for D was not verified on the DNA. TRBV21-1 is tagged as a pseudogene. The CDR3 has 17 amino acids. The DNA of the CDR3 is TGTGCCAGCAGCAAACCCGGGATACCCAGAGCCCTCAATGAGCAGTTCTTC. Its protein is CASSKPGIPRALNEQFF.

This clone was counted a few times. The rearrangement joins TRBV15 to TRBJ1-2, with D hard to call. The germline CDR1 and CDR2 sequences are LNHNV and YYDKDF (reference sequence). Trimming shortened V by 0 bases and J by 0 bases, and 17 bases separated the two germline ends. The CDR3 contains 18 residues. CDR3 nucleotide sequence: TGTGCCACCAGCAGAGATGAGGGATTTGAGGGCACTAACTATGGCTACACCTTC. It specifies CATSRDEGFEGTNYGYTF. Full variable domain (remainder filled in from reference TRBV15 and TRBJ1-2): DAMVIQNPRYQVTQFGKPVTLSCSQTLNHNVMYWYQQKSSQAPKLLFHYYDKDFNNEADTPDNFQSRRPNTSFCFLDIRSPGLGDTAMYLCATSRDEGFEGTNYGYTFGSGTRLTVV.

The gene calls are TRBV19 and TRBJ1-1; D is possibly TRBD1 (5 bases). CDR3 length equals 15 residues. Germline CDR1 LNHDA, CDR2 SQIVND (reference sequence). The germline V and J ends were trimmed by 6 bases and 2 bases, with 16 bases remaining between them. The CDR3 DNA is TGTGCCAGTAGCATGAGCATGGGACCAAACACTGAAGCTTTCTTT. Its translation: CASSMSMGPNTEAFF. Complete variable domain (other parts from reference TRBV19 and TRBJ1-1): DGGITQSPKYLFRKEGQNVTLSCEQNLNHDAMYWYRQDPGQGLRLIYYSQIVNDFQKGDIAEGYSVSREKKESFPLTVTSAQKNPTAFYLCASSMSMGPNTEAFFGQGTRLTVV.

J is TRBJ1-4 and V is TRBV6-5; TRBD1 aligns across 7 bases. This CDR3 is built from 14 residues. The ends lost 6 bases at V and 8 bases at J; junction bases unmatched: 9. Germline CDR1 MNHEY, CDR2 SVGAGI. The CDR3 DNA reads as TGTGCCAGCAGCTTTAGGACAGGTTCGGAAAAACTGTTTTTT. This sequence encodes CASSFRTGSEKLFF.

The rearrangement joins TRBV2 to TRBJ1-3; D remains unclear. Trimming stripped 5 bases from V and 0 bases from J, with 11 bases between. Germline V gene lookup returns CDR1 SNHLY and CDR2 FYNNEI. This CDR3 comprises 15 residues. The CDR3 region has the DNA TGTGCCAGCAGTCGAACCGGGAGCTCTGGAAACACCATATATTTT. As protein: CASSRTGSSGNTIYF.

V is TRBV5-4 and J is TRBJ2-6, with TRBD1 matching 7 bases. In germline, CDR1 is SGHNT, CDR2 YYREEE (reference sequence). The CDR3 has 16 residues. The trim removed 4 bases at V and 12 bases at J, leaving 16 bases unmatched. The CDR3 protein is CASSPDRVSGMGVLTF. For the CDR3, the DNA is TGTGCCAGCAGCCCAGACAGGGTTTCAGGGATGGGCGTCCTGACTTTC.

This chain connects TRBV7-2 to TRBJ1-5; maybe TRBD1 (5 bases). V lost 2 bases, J lost 5 bases, and 10 bases lay in between. CDR1 is SGHTA, CDR2 FQGNSA, per germline. The CDR3 runs to 14 residues. The CDR3 reads CASSLNPGHQPQHF. DNA of the CDR3: TGTGCCAGCAGCTTAAACCCAGGGCATCAGCCCCAGCATTTT.

As regards this clone: This specimen includes other DNA sequences encoding the same CDR3. The gene calls are TRBV2 and TRBJ1-2, with D possibly matching TRBD1 (5 bases). Germline values: CDR1 SNHLY, CDR2 FYNNEI. V was trimmed by 3 bases and J by 2 bases, leaving 7 bases between them. The CDR3 length is 13 residues. CDR3 sequence (DNA): TGTGCCAGCAGTGAGCAGGGAAACTATGGCTACACCTTC. This gives the protein CASSEQGNYGYTF.

The genes are TRBV4-3 and TRBJ1-2; 7 bases are shared with TRBD1. The V and J ends lost 0 bases and 8 bases, in that order; junction bases with no gene match: 12. The CDR3 runs 16 residues. Germline CDR1 is LGHNA and CDR2 is YSLEER. The CDR3 DNA reads as TGCGCCAGCAGCCAAGATATAGAAACAGGGGTAGAAGGCTACACCTTC. Translation gives CASSQDIETGVEGYTF.